This T cell receptor beta chain was identified during a study of cytomegalovirus exposure and HLA in healthy donors. CDR3 size: 15 residues. Study observations and caveats: The classifier reportedly diagnosed cytomegalovirus status with high sensitivity and specificity. In vitro work confirmed that a few CMV-associated chains recognize CMV antigens. The study put 150 to 200 TCR beta chains on its list as cytomegalovirus-associated.

As for this clone: The antigen is unknown.

TCRdb's table, derived via immunoSEQ multiplex PCR, lists solely in-frame clones and lacks some. The repertoire holds roughly 50,000 clones, with roughly 90% as singletons. The sequencing input was PBMCs. This sequence joins TRBV21-1 and TRBJ1-2; the tabulated D call, TRBD1, remains unverified against the DNA. TRBV21-1 is recorded as a pseudogene. The TCR was taken from a man aged 18-30 years in good health and CMV-seronegative. CDR3 in DNA: TGTGCCAGCAGCTCGGGACAGGAATTTCTCTATGGCTACACCTTC. This sequence encodes CASSSGQEFLYGYTF.